Listed here is a single T cell receptor beta chain. Its antigen is not yet known. No base-level quality is on record; no much larger clone is a single base apart. This record comes from a study of PD-1 and CTLA-4 blockade in melanoma (dated by TCRdb to the early 2020s). About the study as a whole: The study compared how PD-1 blockade and CTLA-4 blockade affected the melanoma-reactive CD8 T cell response in patients with melanoma.

Library preparation was by the immunoSEQ multiplex PCR assay. In its TCRdb copy, this immuneACCESS table keeps in-frame sequences only and misses some clones. Where compared with another copy, unresolved V genes explain less than half of these, and the others have no known cause. This sample holds 20,000 or so clones; approximately 90% were observed only once. 7.8% of the sample rests with the top ten. According to the germline V gene, CDR1 reads SGHVS and CDR2 reads FNYEAQ. The CDR3 runs 17 amino acids, cysteine and phenylalanine included. Solely the CDR3 DNA is kept, with 51 bases framed from the first base. V and J are truncated by 1 base and 0 bases respectively, leaving an intervening sequence of 15 bases.

The receptor comes from a human donor with melanoma. The input for sequencing was CD8+ T cells from peripheral blood, taken before anti-PD-1 treatment. Recombination linked TRBV7-6 to TRBJ1-1; the D gene cannot be resolved reliably. For the CDR3, the sequence is CASSLVLPGVMNTEAFF. The DNA is as follows: TGTGCCAGCAGCTTAGTTCTTCCCGGGGTAATGAACACTGAAGCTTTCTTT.